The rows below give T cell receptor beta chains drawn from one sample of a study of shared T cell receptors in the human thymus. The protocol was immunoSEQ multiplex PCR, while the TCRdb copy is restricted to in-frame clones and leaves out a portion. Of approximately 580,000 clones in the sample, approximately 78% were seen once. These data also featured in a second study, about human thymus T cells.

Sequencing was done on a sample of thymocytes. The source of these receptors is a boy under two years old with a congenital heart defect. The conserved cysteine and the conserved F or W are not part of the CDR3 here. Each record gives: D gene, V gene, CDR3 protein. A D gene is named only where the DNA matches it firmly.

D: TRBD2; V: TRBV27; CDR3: ASSPSGRALPGELF
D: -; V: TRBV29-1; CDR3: SVERTDTQY
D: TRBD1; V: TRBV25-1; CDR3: ASSEYKESTGTYEQY
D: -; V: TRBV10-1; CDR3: ASTGPRMGGRREKLF
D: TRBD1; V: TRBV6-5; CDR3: ASSYYPGTGPNEQF
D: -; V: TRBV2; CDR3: ASSELGPYEQY
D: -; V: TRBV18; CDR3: ASSPAQGALNTEAF
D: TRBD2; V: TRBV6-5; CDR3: ASSSFSGNPTYEQY
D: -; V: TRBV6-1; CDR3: ASSAGGGNQPQH
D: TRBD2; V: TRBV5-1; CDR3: ASSPGLAGVSEQY
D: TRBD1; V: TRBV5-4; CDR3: ASSSYRGAPSYEQY
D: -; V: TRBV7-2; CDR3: ASSSRQVYEQY
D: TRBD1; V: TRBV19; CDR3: ASSIGEGGQPQH
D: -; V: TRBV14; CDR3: ASSQASGDKQF
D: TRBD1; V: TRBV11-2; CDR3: ASSWDRGPYEQY
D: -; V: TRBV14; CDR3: ASSQGGNAGMVYEQY
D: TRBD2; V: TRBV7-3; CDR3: ASSLDRGVGEQF
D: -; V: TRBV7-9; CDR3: ASSLAEETYEQY
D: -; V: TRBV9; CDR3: ASSVAPGEGIGYT
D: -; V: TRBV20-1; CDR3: SQGSYEQY
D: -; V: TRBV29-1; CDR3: SVEDLSAETSSYEQY
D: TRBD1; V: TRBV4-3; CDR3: ASSPDRGPHSSYT
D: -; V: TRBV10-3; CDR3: AIRPAGGETQY
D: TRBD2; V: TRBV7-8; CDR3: ASSLGGRKPSYEQY
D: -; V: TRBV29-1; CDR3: SVVGRGSNYGYT
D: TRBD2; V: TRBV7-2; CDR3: ASSHGLREGLDTQY
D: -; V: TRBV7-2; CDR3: ASSSSPRTTYEQY
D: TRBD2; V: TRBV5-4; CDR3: ASSHRTGGGLAKNIQY
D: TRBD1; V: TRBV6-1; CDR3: ASSERTGLYYGYT
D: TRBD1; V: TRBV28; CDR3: ASSQDRRNHPYEQY
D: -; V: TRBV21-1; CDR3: ASSRVADRKTYEQY
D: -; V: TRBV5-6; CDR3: ASSITSQDTQY
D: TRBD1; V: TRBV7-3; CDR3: ASSFTVQGFGEQY
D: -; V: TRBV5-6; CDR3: ASSQGRRADTQY
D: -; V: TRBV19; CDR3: ASSIVGQTAYEQY
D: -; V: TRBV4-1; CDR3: ASSQGVQPSGNTIY